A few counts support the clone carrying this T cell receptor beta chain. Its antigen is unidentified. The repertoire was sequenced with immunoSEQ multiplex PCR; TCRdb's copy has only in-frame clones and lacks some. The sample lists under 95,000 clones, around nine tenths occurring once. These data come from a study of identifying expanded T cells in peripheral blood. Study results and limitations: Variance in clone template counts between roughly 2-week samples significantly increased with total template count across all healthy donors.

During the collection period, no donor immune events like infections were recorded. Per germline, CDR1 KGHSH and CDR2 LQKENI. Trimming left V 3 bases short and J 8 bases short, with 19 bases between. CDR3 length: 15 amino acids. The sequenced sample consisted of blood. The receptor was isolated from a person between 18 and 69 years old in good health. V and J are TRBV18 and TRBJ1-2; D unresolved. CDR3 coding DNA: TGTGCCAGCTCACCCCCACAGAGTCCCCCTTGGGGCTACACCTTC. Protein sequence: CASSPPQSPPWGYTF.